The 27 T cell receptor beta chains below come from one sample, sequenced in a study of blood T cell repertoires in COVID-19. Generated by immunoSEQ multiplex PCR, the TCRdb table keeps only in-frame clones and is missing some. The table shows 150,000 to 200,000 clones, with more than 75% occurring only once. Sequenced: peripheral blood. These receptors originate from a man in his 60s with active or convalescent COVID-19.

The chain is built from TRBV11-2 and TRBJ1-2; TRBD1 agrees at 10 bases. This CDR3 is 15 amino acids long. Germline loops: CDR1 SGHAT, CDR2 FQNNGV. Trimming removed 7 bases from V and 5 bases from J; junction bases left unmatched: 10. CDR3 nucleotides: TGTGCCAGCACCCCTCGACAGGGGGCGTTATATGGCTACACCTTC. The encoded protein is CASTPRQGALYGYTF.

The CDR3 reads CASSQDVRYNEQFF. Written as DNA, the CDR3 is TGTGCCAGCAGCCAAGATGTCCGCTACAATGAGCAGTTCTTC. This sequence joins TRBV3-1 (or the pseudogene TRBV3-2) and TRBJ2-1; D is unresolved. The CDR3 spans 14 residues. From germline, CDR1 is LGHDT and CDR2 YNNKEL (reference sequence). V was clipped by 0 bases and J by 3 bases, with 6 bases between them.

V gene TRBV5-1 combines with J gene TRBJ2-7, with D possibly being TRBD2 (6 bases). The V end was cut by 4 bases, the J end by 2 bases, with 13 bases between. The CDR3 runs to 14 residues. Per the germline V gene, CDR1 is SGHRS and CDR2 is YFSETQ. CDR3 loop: CASSPGAPAYEQYF. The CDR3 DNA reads TGCGCCAGCAGCCCGGGAGCCCCGGCCTACGAGCAGTACTTC. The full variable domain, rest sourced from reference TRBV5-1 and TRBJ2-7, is KAGVTQTPRYLIKTRGQQVTLSCSPISGHRSVSWYQQTPGQGLQFLFEYFSETQRNKGNFPGRFSGRQFSNSRSEMNVSTLELGDSALYLCASSPGAPAYEQYFGPGTRLTVT.

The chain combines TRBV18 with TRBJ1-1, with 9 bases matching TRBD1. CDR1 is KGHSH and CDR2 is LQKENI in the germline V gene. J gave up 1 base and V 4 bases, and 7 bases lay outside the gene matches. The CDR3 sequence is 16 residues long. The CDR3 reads CASSLSRGQGNTEAFF. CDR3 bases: TGTGCCAGCTCACTATCCCGGGGACAGGGGAACACTGAAGCTTTCTTT.

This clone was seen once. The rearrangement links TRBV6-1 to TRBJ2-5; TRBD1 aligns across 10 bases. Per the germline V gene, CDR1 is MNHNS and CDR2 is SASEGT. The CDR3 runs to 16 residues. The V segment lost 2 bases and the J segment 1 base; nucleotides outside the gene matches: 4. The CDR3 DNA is TGTGCCAGCAGTGAATGGGGACAGGGGATCCAAGAGACCCAGTACTTC. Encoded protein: CASSEWGQGIQETQYF.

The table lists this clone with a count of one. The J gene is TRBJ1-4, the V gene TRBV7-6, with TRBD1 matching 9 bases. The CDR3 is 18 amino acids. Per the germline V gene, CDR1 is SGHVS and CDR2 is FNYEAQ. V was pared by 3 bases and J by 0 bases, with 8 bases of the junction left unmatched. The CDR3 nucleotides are TGTGCCAGCAGCTTCCTGACAGGGGGGGGTGCAACTAATGAAAAACTGTTTTTT. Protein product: CASSFLTGGGATNEKLFF.

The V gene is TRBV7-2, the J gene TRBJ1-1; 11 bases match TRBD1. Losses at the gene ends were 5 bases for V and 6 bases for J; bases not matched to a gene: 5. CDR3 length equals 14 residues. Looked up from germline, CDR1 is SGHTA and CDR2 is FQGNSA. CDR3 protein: CASSPGQGASEAFF. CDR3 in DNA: TGTGCCAGCAGCCCCGGACAGGGGGCGTCTGAAGCTTTCTTT.

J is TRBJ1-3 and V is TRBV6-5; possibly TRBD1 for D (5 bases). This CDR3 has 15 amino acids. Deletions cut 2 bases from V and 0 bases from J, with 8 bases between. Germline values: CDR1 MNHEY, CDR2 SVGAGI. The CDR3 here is CASSYAGNSGNTIYF. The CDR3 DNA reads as TGTGCCAGCAGTTACGCAGGGAACTCTGGAAACACCATATATTTT.

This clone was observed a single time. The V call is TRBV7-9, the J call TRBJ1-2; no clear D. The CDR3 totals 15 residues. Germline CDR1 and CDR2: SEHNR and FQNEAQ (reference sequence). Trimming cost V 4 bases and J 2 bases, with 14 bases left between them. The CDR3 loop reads CASSSLGAANYGYTF. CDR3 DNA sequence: TGTGCCAGCAGCTCCCTTGGAGCTGCGAACTATGGCTACACCTTC.

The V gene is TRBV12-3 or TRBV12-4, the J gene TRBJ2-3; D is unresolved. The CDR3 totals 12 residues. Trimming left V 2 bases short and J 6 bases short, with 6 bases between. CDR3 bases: TGTGCCAGCAGTTTACGGGTTGATACGCAGTATTTT. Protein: CASSLRVDTQYF.

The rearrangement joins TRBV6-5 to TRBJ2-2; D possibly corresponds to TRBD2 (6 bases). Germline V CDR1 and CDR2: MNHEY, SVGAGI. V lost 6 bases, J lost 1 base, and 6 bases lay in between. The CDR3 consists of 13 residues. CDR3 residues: CASRGLNTGELFF. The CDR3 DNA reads TGTGCCAGCAGGGGACTGAACACCGGGGAGCTGTTTTTT.

In DNA, the CDR3 is TGTGCCTCCCGGGGGGCGCCAGCAGATACGCAGTATTTT. Protein sequence: CASRGAPADTQYF. The genes are TRBV25-1 and TRBJ2-3, with D maybe TRBD2 (7 bases). Germline V gives CDR1 MGHDK, CDR2 SYGVNS. Trimming shortened V by 11 bases and J by 4 bases, and 16 bases separated the two germline ends. This CDR3 has 13 residues. Complete variable domain (other parts from reference TRBV25-1 and TRBJ2-3): EADIYQTPRYLVIGTGKKITLECSQTMGHDKMYWYQQDPGMELHLIHYSYGVNSTEKGDLSSESTVSRIRTEHFPLTLESARPSHTSQYLCASRGAPADTQYFGPGTRLTVL.

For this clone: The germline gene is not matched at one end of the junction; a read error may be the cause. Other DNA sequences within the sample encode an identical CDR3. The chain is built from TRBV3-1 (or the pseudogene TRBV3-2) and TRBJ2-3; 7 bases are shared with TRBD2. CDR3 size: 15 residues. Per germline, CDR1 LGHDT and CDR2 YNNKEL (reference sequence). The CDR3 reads CASSQATSVRNTQYF. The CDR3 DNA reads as TGTGCTAGCAGCCAAGCTACTAGCGTGAGGAATACGCAGTATTTT.

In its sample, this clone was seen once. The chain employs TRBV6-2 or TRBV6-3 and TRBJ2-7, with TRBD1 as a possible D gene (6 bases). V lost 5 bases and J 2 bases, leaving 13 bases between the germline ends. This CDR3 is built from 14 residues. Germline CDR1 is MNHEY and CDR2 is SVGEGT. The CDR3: CASSRPGHTYEQYF. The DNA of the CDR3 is TGTGCCAGCAGTCGTCCGGGACATACCTACGAGCAGTACTTC.

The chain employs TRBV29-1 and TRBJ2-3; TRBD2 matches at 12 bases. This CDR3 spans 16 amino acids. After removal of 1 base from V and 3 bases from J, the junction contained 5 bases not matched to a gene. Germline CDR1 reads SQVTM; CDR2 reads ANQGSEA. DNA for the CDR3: TGCAGCGTTGAAGGGGCTAGCGGGAGGGCTACAGATACGCAGTATTTT. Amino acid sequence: CSVEGASGRATDTQYF.

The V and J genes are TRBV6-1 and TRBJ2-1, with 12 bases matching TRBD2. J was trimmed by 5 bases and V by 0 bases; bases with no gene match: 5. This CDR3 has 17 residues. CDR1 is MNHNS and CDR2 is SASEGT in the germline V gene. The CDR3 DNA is TGTGCCAGCAGTGAAGCTTTCCTAGCGGGAGGGAACAATGAGCAGTTCTTC. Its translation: CASSEAFLAGGNNEQFF.

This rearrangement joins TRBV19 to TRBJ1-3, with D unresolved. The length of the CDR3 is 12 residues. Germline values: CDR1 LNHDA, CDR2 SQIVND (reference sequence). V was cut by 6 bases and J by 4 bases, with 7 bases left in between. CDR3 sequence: CASRSTGNTIYF. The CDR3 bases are TGTGCCAGTAGATCTACCGGAAACACCATATATTTT.

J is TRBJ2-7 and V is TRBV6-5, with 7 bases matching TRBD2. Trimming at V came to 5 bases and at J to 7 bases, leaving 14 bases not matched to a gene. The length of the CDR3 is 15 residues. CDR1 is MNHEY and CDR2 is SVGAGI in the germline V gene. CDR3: CASSPDGGKGREQYF. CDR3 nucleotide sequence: TGTGCCAGCAGTCCAGACGGGGGGAAAGGAAGGGAGCAGTACTTC.

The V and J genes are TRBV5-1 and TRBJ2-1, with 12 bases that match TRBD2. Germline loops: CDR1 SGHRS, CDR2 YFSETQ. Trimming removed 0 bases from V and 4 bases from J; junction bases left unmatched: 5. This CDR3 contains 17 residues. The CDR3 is CASSLVRLAGVYNEQFF. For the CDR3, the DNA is TGCGCCAGCAGCTTGGTCCGACTAGCGGGGGTATACAATGAGCAGTTCTTC.

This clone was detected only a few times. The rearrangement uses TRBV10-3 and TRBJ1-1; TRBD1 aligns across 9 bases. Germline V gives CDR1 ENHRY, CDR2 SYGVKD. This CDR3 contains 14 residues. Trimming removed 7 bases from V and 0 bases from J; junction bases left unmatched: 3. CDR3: CAITGQGMNTEAFF. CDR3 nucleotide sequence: TGTGCCATCACGGGACAGGGCATGAACACTGAAGCTTTCTTT.

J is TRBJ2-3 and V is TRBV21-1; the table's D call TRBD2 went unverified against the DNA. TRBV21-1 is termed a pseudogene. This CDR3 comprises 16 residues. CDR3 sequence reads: CARPENPGVGSDTQYF. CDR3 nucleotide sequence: TGTGCCAGGCCGGAGAACCCGGGAGTTGGCTCGGATACGCAGTATTTT.

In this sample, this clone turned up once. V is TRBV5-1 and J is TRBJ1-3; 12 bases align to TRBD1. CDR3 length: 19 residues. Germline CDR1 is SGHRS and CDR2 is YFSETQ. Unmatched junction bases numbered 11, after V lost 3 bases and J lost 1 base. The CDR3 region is CASSSPGQGANQSGNTIYF. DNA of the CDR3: TGCGCCAGCAGCTCCCCGGGACAGGGGGCTAACCAGTCTGGAAACACCATATATTTT.

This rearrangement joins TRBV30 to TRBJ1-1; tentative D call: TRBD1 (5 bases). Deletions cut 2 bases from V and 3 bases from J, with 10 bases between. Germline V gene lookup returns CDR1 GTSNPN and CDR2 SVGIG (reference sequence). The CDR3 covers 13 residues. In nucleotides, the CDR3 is TGTGCCTGGAGTTCGCAGGGTTACACTGAAGCTTTCTTT. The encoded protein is CAWSSQGYTEAFF.

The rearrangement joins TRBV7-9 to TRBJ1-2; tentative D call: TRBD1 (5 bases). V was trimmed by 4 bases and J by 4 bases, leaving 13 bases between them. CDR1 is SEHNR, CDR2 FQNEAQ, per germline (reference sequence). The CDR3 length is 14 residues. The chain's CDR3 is CASSSSDRSYGYTF. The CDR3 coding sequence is TGTGCCAGCAGCTCCTCCGACAGATCCTATGGCTACACCTTC.

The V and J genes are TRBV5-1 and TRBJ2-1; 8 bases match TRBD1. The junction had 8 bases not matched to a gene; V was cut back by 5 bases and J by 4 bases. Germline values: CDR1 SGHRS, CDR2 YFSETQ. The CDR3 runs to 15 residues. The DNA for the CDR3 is TGCGCCAGCAGTCAGCCGGGACAGGTATACAATGAGCAGTTCTTC. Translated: CASSQPGQVYNEQFF.

CDR3 DNA sequence: TGTGCCATCAGTGAGTCCGCGGGCGGGGGGGCCTTTCGGGAGCAGTTCTTC. Translating gives CAISESAGGGAFREQFF. V gene TRBV10-3 combines with J gene TRBJ2-1, with 9 bases fitting TRBD2. With 0 bases clipped from V and 10 bases from J, the junction kept 13 bases outside the gene matches. The germline gives CDR1 ENHRY, CDR2 SYGVKD. This CDR3 is built from 17 residues.

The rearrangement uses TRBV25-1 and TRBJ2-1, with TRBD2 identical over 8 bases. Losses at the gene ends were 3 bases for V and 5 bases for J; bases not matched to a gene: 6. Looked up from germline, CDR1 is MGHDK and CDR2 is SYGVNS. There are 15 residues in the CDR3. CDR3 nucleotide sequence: TGTGCCAGCAGTGAGTTTAGCGGGAATCACAATGAGCAGTTCTTC. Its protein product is CASSEFSGNHNEQFF.